The clone carrying this TCR beta chain was observed at least ten times. Its antigen is unknown. The sample is drawn from a study of T cells after yellow fever vaccination. Whole-study results and caveats: Among primary-vaccination clones, most reappeared after the booster, at roughly 96% for CD4 and around 91% for CD8. Faster peaking, at day 5 versus 15, marked a secondary response that was weaker. The bulk population could contribute abundant contaminating clonotypes to FACS-sorted repertoires.

The CDR3 is 14 amino acids. Germline-derived CDR1 and CDR2 are MGHDK and SYGVNS. The trim removed 8 bases at V and 2 bases at J, leaving 7 bases unmatched. TCR cDNA was made by 5'RACE template switching, adding a universal primer site and UMIs. TCRdb ran MiXCR on the 5' RACE reads and lists one entry per CDR3 protein. The repertoire includes 300,000 or so distinct CDR3 sequences, roughly 8.7% of them detected once, and over 3% sits in the top ten. The V gene is TRBV25-1, the J gene TRBJ2-3; 7 nucleotides agree with TRBD1. This receptor was obtained from a man between 18 and 29 years old who received the YFV17D yellow fever vaccine. The starting material was CD4+ T cells sorted from PBMCs, obtained 5 days after the yellow fever booster vaccination. CDR3 amino acids: CASGLGQFTDTQYF. CDR3 nucleotides: TGTGCCAGCGGATTGGGACAGTTCACAGATACGCAGTATTTT.